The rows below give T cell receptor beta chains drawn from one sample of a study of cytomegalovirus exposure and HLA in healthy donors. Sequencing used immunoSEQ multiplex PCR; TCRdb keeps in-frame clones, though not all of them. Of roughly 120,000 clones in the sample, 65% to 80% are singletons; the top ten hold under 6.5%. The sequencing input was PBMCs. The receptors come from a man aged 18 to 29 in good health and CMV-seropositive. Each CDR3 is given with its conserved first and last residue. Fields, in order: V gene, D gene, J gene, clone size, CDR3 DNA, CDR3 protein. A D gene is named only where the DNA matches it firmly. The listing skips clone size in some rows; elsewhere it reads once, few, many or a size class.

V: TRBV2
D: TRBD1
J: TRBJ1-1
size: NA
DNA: TGTGCCAGCAGGGAAACAGGGGGCGAGGATACTGAAGCTTTCTTT
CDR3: CASRETGGEDTEAFF

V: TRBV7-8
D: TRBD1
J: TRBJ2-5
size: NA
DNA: TGTGCCAGCAGCTCTTGGACAGGGGAGACCCAGTACTTC
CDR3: CASSSWTGETQYF

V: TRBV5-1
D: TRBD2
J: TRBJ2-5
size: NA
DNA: TGCGCCAGCAGCTGGGGACTAGCGGGAGTTGGGGAGACCCAGTACTTC
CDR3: CASSWGLAGVGETQYF

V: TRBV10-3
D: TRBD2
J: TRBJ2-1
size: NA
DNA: TGTGCCGCCCGGGGACTAGCGGGAGGGAATAATGAGCAGTTCTTC
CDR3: CAARGLAGGNNEQFF

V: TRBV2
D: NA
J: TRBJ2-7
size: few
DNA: TGTGCCAGCAGTGCGGACTCTATCTCCTACGAGCAGTACTTC
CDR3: CASSADSISYEQYF

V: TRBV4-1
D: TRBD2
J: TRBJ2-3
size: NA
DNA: TGCGCCAGCAGCCAAGATCAAAGAGCGGGATCCCTCACAGATACGCAGTATTTT
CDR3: CASSQDQRAGSLTDTQYF

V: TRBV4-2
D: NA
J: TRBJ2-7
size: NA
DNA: TGTGCCAGCAGCCAAGAATCCTTGCTAACCTCCTACGAGCAGTACTTC
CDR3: CASSQESLLTSYEQYF

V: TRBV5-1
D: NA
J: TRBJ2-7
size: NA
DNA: TGCGCCAGCAGCTTGGCCGGACTAACCTACGAGCAGTACTTC
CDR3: CASSLAGLTYEQYF

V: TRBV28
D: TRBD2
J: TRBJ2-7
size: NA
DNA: TGTGCCAGCAGCCCGCCAGGAGCGGGGGGATACGAGCAGTACTTC
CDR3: CASSPPGAGGYEQYF

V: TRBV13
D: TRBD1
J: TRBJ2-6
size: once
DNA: TGTGCCAGCAGCTATGACAGGGGGCTTGGGGCCAACGGCCTGACTTTC
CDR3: CASSYDRGLGANGLTF

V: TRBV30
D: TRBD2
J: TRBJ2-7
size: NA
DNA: TGTGCCTGGGGACTAGCCGCTTACGAGCAGTACTTC
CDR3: CAWGLAAYEQYF

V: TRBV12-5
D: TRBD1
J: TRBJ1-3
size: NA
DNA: TGTGCTAGTGGCCCCGACAGGGTTCCTTTCACCATATATTTT
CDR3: CASGPDRVPFTIYF

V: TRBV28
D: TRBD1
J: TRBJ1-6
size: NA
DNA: TGTGCCAGCAGACAGGGGCTCGCTTCACCCCTCCACTTT
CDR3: CASRQGLASPLHF

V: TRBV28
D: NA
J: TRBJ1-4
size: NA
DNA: TGTGCCAGCAGTTTCCAGCGGACCAACCATGAAAAACTGTTTTTT
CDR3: CASSFQRTNHEKLFF

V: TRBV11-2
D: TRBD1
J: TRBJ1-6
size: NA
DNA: TGTGCCAGCAGCTTAGCTCAGGGGGCCCCTTTGTCCCTCCACTTT
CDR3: CASSLAQGAPLSLHF

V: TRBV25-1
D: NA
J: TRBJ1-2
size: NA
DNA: TGTGCCAGCAGTGAATACGGGGGACTCTATGGCTACACCTTC
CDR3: CASSEYGGLYGYTF

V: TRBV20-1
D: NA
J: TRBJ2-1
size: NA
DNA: TGCAGTGCTAGAACAGGGACTGAGCAGTTCTTC
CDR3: CSARTGTEQFF

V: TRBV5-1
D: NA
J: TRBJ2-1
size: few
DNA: TGCGCCAGCAGCCCGTCCGATGGGGCCCCCTACAATGAGCAGTTCTTC
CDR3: CASSPSDGAPYNEQFF

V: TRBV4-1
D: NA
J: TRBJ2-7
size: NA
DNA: TGCGCCAGCAGCCAAGACCACGGGGCCTACGAGCAGTACTTC
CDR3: CASSQDHGAYEQYF

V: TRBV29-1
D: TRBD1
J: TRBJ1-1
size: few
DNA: TGCAGCGTAGGGACAGGGGGGGACACTGAAGCTTTCTTT
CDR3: CSVGTGGDTEAFF

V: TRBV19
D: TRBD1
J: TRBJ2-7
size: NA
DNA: TGTGCCAGTAGTCGGACAGGGGTCATCTACGAGCAGTACTTC
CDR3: CASSRTGVIYEQYF

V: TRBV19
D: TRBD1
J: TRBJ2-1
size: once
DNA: TGTGCCAGTAGTCCCCGAAGGACAGGGGGAAGTGAGCAGTTCTTC
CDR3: CASSPRRTGGSEQFF

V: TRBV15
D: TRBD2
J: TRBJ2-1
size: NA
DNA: TGTGCCACCAGCACAGGAGGACCGGGAGGGTACAATGAGCAGTTCTTC
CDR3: CATSTGGPGGYNEQFF

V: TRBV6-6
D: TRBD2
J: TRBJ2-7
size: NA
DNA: TGTGCCAGCAGTCCCCGGGAGGAAGCGGGGTCCTACGAGCAGTACTTC
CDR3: CASSPREEAGSYEQYF

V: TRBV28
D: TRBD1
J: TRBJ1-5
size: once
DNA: TGTGCCAGCAGTTTAGAGGGACAGAGATATCAGCCCCAGCATTTT
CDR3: CASSLEGQRYQPQHF

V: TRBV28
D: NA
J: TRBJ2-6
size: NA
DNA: TGTGCCAGCAGTGAGAGAACAGGGCTTGGGGCCAACGGCCTGACTTTC
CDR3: CASSERTGLGANGLTF

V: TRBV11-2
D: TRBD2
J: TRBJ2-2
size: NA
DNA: TGTGCCAGCAGCTTAGGAGATTTGGCGGGGGAAGCCGGGGAGCTGTTTTTT
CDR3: CASSLGDLAGEAGELFF

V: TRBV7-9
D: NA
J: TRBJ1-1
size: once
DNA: TGTGCCAGCAGCCCGACAGGGAACACTGAAGCTTTCTTT
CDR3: CASSPTGNTEAFF

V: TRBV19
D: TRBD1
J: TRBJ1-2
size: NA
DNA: TGTGCCAGTACGGACAGGGCGATTGGCTACACCTTC
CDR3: CASTDRAIGYTF

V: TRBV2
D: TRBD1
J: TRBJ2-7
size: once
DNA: TGTGCCAGCAGGGGGGGACAGGACCCTCGGGAGCAGTACTTC
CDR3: CASRGGQDPREQYF

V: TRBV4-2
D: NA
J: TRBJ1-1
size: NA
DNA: TGTGCCAGCAGCCAAGTGGACACCCTCCCCACTGAAGCTTTCTTT
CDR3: CASSQVDTLPTEAFF

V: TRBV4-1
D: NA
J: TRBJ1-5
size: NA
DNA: TGCGCCAGCAGCCGTCAGGGGCGCAATCAGCCCCAGCATTTT
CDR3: CASSRQGRNQPQHF

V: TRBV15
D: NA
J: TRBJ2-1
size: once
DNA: TGTGCCACCAGCAGAGCTCTTTTCTACAATGAGCAGTTCTTC
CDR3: CATSRALFYNEQFF

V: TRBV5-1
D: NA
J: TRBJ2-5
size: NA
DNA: TGCGCCAGCAGCTTGTGGGGGGGCGAAGAGACCCAGTACTTC
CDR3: CASSLWGGEETQYF

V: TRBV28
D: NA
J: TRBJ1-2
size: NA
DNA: TGTGCCAGCAGTTTAGGGCGTGGTAGAATCTATGGCTACACCTTC
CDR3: CASSLGRGRIYGYTF

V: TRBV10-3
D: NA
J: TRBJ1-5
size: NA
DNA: TGTGCCATCAGTGAGTCAGGTCAGGACAATCAGCCCCAGCATTTT
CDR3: CAISESGQDNQPQHF

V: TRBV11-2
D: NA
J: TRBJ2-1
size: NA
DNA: TGTGCCAGCAGCTCCGTAGAGGGTGAGCAGTTCTTC
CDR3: CASSSVEGEQFF

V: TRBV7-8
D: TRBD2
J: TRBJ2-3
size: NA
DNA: TGTGCCAGCAGCTTATACCCTAGCGGGGGGGCCCGCCCAGATACGCAGTATTTT
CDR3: CASSLYPSGGARPDTQYF

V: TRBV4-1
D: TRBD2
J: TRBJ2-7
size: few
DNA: TGCGCCAGCAGCCGGACTAGCGGGGGCGAGCAGTACTTC
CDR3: CASSRTSGGEQYF

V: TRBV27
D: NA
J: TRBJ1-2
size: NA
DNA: TGTGCCAGCAGTGGTCCACTCCTCCTTGGCTACACCTTC
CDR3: CASSGPLLLGYTF

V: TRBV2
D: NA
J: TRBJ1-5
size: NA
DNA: TGTGCCAGCAATCCGGACATGGATCAGCCCCAGCATTTT
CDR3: CASNPDMDQPQHF

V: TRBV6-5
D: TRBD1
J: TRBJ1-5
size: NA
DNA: TGTGCCAGCAGCTTGACAGGGAGTAGCAATCAGCCCCAGCATTTT
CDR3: CASSLTGSSNQPQHF

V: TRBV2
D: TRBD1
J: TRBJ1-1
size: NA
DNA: TGTGCCAGCAGTCCCCGGGACAGGGGGTTTCTTACTGAAGCTTTCTTT
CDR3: CASSPRDRGFLTEAFF

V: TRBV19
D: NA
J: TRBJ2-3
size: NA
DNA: TGTGCCAGTAGTACAGGACGGAACAGGGTAGATACGCAGTATTTT
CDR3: CASSTGRNRVDTQYF

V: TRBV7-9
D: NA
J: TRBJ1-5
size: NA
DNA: TGTGCCAGCAGCGTATCACTCGGGCCCCAGCATTTT
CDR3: CASSVSLGPQHF

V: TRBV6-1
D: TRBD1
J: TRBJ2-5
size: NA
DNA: TGTGCCAGCAGTCTCTCGACAGGGGGCTTGGAGACCCAGTACTTC
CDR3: CASSLSTGGLETQYF

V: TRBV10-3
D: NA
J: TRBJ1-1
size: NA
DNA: TGTGCCATCAGTGATCCGCGGTCTGTTAGCACTGAAGCTTTCTTT
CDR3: CAISDPRSVSTEAFF

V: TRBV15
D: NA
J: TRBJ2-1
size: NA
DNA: TGTGCCACCAGCAGAGGCAGGTCCCGGTTTTACAATGAGCAGTTCTTC
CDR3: CATSRGRSRFYNEQFF

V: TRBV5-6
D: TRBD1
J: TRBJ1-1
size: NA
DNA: TGTGCCAGCAGCTTGGTCAGGGGGCTACTTGAAGCTTTCTTT
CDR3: CASSLVRGLLEAFF

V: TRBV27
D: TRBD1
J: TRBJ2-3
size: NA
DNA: TGTGCCAGCAGCCCGCCGGACAGGGTAGATACGCAGTATTTT
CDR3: CASSPPDRVDTQYF

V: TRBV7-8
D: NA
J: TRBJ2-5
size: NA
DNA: TGTGCCAGCAGCGGAGAACTAGCAGAAGAGACCCAGTACTTC
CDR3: CASSGELAEETQYF

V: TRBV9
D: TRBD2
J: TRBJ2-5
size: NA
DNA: TGTGCCAGCAGCGTAAGCGGGGCTATCCAAGAGACCCAGTACTTC
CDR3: CASSVSGAIQETQYF

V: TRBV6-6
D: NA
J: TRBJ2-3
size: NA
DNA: TGTGCCAGCAGGGACCGGGATCCAGGTCCAGATACGCAGTATTTT
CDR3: CASRDRDPGPDTQYF

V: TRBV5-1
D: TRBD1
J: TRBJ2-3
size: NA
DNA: TGCGCCAGCAGCCTCCGGGACAGCTACACAGATACGCAGTATTTT
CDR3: CASSLRDSYTDTQYF